This T cell receptor beta chain was documented in a study of blood T cell repertoires in COVID-19. Study at large: T cells, B-cell-depleted T cells, or PBMCs supplied cDNA or gDNA.

J lost 1 base, V lost 8 bases, and 3 bases had no gene match. The CDR3 consists of 13 residues. From germline, CDR1 is MDHEN and CDR2 SYDVKM. Sequencing used immunoSEQ multiplex PCR; TCRdb keeps in-frame clones, though not all of them. This table holds around 180,000 clones, approximately 84% found once. The receptor's source is a man aged 50 to 59 who had recovered from COVID-19. Material: PBMCs or T cells enriched from blood (not recorded which). V and J are TRBV28 and TRBJ1-2, with 8 bases matching TRBD1. CDR3 nucleotides: TGTGCCAGCCAGACAGGGGATAACTATGGCTACACCTTC. Its translation: CASQTGDNYGYTF.